These 4 T cell receptor beta chains were all obtained from the same sample, sequenced in a study of tumor and adjacent non-tumor tissue in lung cancer. No cell sorting was done before RNA was extracted from the tissue. Distant lung tissue was collected more than 3 cm away from the tumor edge. The library came from three nested PCR rounds adapted from ARM-PCR protocols. Each CDR3 protein gets one entry after TCRdb re-called the multiplex PCR reads with MiXCR. Of 100,000 or so distinct CDR3 sequences listed, more than 55% were seen once; the top ten hold around 20%. The source material was distant non-tumor lung tissue. Source of these receptors: a man aged 25-45 years with non-small cell lung cancer.

The sample holds one count of this clonotype. As the CDR3 is not closed by the conserved phenylalanine or tryptophan, this likely results from a read error. The V and J genes are TRBV4-3 and TRBJ2-3; possibly TRBD1 for D (5 bases). This CDR3 region has 14 residues. V was pared by 0 bases and J by 5 bases, with 9 bases between. Germline V CDR1 and CDR2: LGHNA, YSLEER. The CDR3 DNA is TGCGCCAGCAGCCAAGAAAGTAGGGGAGATACGCAGTATCAT. Amino acid sequence: CASSQESRGDTQYH.

Note on this clonotype: The junction differs from germline at one of its ends, possibly a read error. The chain uses TRBV20-1 and TRBJ2-7, with 8 bases fitting TRBD2. There are 16 residues in the CDR3. Germline V gives CDR1 DFQATT, CDR2 SNEGSKA (reference sequence). The CDR3 is CSSRDQWTGGTYEQYF. The CDR3 nucleotides are TGCAGTTCTAGAGATCAGTGGACGGGGGGGACCTACGAGCAGTACTTC.

The chain uses TRBV20-1 and TRBJ2-7; D may be TRBD1 (6 bases). The CDR3 has 15 amino acids. Germline-derived CDR1 and CDR2 are DFQATT and SNEGSKA (reference sequence). V lost 3 bases to trimming and J lost 3 bases, with 18 bases between them. DNA for the CDR3: TGCAGTGCTAGGACGTACAACAGGGCCGGCTACGAGCAGTACTTC. This translates into CSARTYNRAGYEQYF.

As for this clonotype: This may arise from a read error, as a much more abundant clone is one base away. The CDR3 region is CATSDVATSGGWDTGELFF. CDR3 sequence (DNA): TGTGCCACCAGTGATGTTGCGACTAGCGGGGGATGGGATACCGGGGAGCTGTTTTTT. The rearrangement links TRBV24-1 to TRBJ2-2; 12 bases are shared with TRBD2. From germline, CDR1 is KGHDR and CDR2 SFDVKD. The CDR3 contains 19 residues. Trimming at V came to 3 bases and at J to 5 bases, leaving 12 bases not matched to a gene.